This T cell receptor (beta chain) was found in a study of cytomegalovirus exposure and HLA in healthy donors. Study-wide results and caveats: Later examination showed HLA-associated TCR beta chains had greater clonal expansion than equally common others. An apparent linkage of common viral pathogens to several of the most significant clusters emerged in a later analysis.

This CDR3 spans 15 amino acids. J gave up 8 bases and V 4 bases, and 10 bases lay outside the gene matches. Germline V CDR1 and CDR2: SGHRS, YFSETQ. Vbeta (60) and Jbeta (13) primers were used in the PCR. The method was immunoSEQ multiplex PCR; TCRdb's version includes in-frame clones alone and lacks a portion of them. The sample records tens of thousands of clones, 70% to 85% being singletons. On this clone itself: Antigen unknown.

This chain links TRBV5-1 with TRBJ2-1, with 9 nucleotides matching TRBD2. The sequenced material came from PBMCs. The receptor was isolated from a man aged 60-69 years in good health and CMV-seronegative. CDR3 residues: CASSPGLAKVDEQFF. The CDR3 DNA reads TGCGCCAGCAGCCCTGGACTAGCGAAGGTGGATGAGCAGTTCTTC.